This T cell receptor beta chain was recorded in a study of hypomethylating agent response in myelodysplastic syndrome. The germline gives CDR1 SGHVS, CDR2 FQNEAQ. Trimming cost V 5 bases and J 0 bases, with 20 bases left between them. The CDR3 spans 18 residues. Source study methods: Approximately 1.6% of roughly 160,000 clonotypes matched previously reported viral-epitope-specific VDJdb entries. Clones were sequenced by immunoSEQ multiplex PCR, and TCRdb holds only the in-frame ones, with some missing. The V and J calls and the clone size are those of that table, but D and trimming were determined from the DNA. This sample carries over 3,500 clones, approximately 82% of them seen once, and the ten largest clones take 20% to 30%.

This specimen was bone marrow, taken before or after starting hypomethylating agent treatment for myelodysplastic syndrome (not recorded which). The chain recombines TRBV7-8 with TRBJ1-3; unclear D gene. The source is a human donor with myelodysplastic syndrome. The CDR3 here is CASSPTRRVMSSGNTIYF. The CDR3, as DNA: TGTGCCAGCAGCCCTACACGAAGGGTAATGAGCTCTGGAAACACCATATATTTT.